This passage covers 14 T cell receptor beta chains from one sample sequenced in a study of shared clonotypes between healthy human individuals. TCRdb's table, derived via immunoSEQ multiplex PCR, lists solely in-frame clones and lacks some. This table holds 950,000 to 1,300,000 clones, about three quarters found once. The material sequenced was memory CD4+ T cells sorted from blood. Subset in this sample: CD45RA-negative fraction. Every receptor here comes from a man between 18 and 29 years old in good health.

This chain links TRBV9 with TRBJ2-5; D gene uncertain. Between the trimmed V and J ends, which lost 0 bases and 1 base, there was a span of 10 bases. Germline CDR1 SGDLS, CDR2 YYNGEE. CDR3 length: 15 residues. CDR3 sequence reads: CASSVAPTTQETQYF. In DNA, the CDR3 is TGTGCCAGCAGCGTAGCCCCCACAACCCAAGAGACCCAGTACTTC.

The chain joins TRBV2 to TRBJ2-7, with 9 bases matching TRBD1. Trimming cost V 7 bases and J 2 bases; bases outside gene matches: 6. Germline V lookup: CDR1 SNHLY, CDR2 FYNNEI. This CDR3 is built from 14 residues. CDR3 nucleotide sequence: TGTGCCAGCAAAGCGGGACAGGGAACCTACGAGCAGTACTTC. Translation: CASKAGQGTYEQYF.

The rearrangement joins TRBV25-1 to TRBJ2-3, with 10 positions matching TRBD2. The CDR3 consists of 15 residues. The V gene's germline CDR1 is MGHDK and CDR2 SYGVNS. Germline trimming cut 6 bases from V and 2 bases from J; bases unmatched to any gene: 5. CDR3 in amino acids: CASRAGTSATDTQYF. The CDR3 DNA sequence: TGTGCCAGCAGAGCCGGGACTAGCGCCACAGATACGCAGTATTTT.

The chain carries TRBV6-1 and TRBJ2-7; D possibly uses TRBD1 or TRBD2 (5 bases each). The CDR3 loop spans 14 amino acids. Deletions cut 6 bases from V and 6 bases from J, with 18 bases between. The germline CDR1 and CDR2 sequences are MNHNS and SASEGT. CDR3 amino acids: CASSFTGASPEQYF. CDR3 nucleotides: TGTGCCAGCAGCTTCACCGGGGCCTCTCCCGAGCAGTACTTC.

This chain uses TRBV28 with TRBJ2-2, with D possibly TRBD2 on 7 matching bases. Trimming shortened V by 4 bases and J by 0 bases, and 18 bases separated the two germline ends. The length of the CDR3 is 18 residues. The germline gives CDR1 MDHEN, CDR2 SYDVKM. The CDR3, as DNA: TGTGCCAGCAGTTCCATGGCGGGGGCGGACGCGAACACCGGGGAGCTGTTTTTT. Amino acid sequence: CASSSMAGADANTGELFF.

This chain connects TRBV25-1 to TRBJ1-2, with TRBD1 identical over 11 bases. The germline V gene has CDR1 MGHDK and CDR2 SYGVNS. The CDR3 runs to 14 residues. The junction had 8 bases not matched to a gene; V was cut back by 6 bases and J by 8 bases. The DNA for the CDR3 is TGTGCCAGCAGCGAGACGGACAGGGGGCGAGGCTACACCTTC. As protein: CASSETDRGRGYTF.

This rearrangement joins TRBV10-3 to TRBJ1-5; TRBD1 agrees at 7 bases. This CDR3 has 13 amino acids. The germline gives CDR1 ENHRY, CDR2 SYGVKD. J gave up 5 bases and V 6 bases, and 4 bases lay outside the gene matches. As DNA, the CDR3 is TGTGCCATCAGGACAGGGTTGGATCAGCCCCAGCATTTT. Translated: CAIRTGLDQPQHF.

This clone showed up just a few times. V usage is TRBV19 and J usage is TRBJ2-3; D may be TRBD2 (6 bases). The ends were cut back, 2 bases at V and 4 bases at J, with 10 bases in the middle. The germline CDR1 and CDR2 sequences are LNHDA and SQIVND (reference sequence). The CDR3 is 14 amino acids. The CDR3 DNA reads TGTGCCAGTAGTATATGGGGGGACCCAGATACGCAGTATTTT. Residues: CASSIWGDPDTQYF.

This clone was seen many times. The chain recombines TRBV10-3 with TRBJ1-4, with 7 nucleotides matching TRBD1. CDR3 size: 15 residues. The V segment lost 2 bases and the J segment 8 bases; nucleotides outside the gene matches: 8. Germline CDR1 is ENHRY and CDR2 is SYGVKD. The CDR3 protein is CAISEGQGVYEKLFF. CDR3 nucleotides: TGTGCCATCAGTGAGGGGCAGGGGGTATACGAAAAACTGTTTTTT.

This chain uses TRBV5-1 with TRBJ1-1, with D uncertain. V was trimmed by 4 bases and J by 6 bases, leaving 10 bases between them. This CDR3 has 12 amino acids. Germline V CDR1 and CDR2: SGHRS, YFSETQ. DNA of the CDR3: TGCGCCAGCAGCCTACCAGGACCTGAAGCTTTCTTT. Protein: CASSLPGPEAFF.

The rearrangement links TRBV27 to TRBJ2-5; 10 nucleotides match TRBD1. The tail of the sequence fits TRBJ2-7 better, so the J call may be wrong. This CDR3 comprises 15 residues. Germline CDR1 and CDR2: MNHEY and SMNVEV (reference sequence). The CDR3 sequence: CASSLKGTGAYEQYF. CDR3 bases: TGTGCCAGCAGCCTGAAGGGGACAGGGGCCTACGAGCAGTACTTC.

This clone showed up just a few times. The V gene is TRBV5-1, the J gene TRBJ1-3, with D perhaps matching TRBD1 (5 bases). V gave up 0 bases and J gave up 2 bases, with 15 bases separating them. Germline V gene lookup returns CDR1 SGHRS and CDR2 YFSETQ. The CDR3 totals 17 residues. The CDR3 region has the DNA TGCGCCAGCAGCTTGGCCCCTACAGGAGAGACTGGAAACACCATATATTTT. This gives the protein CASSLAPTGETGNTIYF.

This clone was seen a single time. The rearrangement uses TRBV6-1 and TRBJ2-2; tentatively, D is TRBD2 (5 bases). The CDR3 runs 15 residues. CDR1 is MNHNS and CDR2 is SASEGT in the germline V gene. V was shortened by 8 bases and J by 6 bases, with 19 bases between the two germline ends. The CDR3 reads CASEPNYRGSGELFF. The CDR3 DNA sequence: TGTGCCAGCGAACCCAACTATCGGGGTTCCGGGGAGCTGTTTTTT.

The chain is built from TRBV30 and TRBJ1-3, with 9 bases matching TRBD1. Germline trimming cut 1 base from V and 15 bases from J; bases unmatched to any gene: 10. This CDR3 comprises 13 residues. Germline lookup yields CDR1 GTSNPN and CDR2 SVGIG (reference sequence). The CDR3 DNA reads TGTGCCTGGAGTGCCCTAGATGGGACAGGGAAATATTTT. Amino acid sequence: CAWSALDGTGKYF.